The 22 T cell receptor beta chains below come from one sample, sequenced in a study of blood T cell repertoires in COVID-19. TCRdb's copy holds only in-frame clones and misses some; the assay was immunoSEQ multiplex PCR. The sample has 250,000 to 300,000 clones, 85% seen once. Sequencing input: peripheral blood. Source of these receptors: a man aged 45 to 65 with active or convalescent COVID-19.

A remark on this clone: This sample also contains other DNA sequences that code for the same CDR3. This chain connects TRBV19 to TRBJ2-1; D gene unclear. Germline CDR1 is LNHDA and CDR2 is SQIVND (reference sequence). V was clipped by 1 base and J by 4 bases, with 11 bases between them. This CDR3 is built from 15 residues. The CDR3 loop reads CASSIAAASYNEQFF. The CDR3, as DNA: TGTGCCAGTAGTATAGCGGCGGCTAGTTACAATGAGCAGTTCTTC.

In this sample, this clone turned up once. The chain joins TRBV9 to TRBJ2-1; 9 bases agree with TRBD2. The CDR3 spans 15 residues. Germline CDR1 SGDLS, CDR2 YYNGEE. The V gene end was trimmed by 0 bases and the J gene end by 7 bases; junction bases not matched to a gene: 5. CDR3 residues: CASSVGGTSSNEQFF. CDR3 DNA sequence: TGTGCCAGCAGCGTAGGAGGGACTAGCAGTAATGAGCAGTTCTTC.

In its sample, this clone was seen once. The CDR3 protein is CASSIGQGAGETQYF. In nucleotides, the CDR3 is TGTGCCAGTAGTATTGGACAGGGGGCAGGAGAGACCCAGTACTTC. This chain connects TRBV19 to TRBJ2-5; TRBD1 agrees at 11 bases. The CDR3 has 15 amino acids. V lost 3 bases and J lost 4; bases outside the gene matches: 4. The germline V gene encodes CDR1 LNHDA and CDR2 SQIVND (reference sequence).

As for this clone: A junction boundary mismatches the germline segment, possibly from a read error. Distinct nucleotide sequences in the sample also encode this CDR3. The chain uses TRBV5-1 and TRBJ1-2; no reliable D call. Per the germline V gene, CDR1 is SGHRS and CDR2 is YFSETQ. CDR3 length: 13 amino acids. CDR3 nucleotide sequence: TGCGCTAGCAGCTTGAACAGATACTATGGCTACACCTTC. Translating gives CASSLNRYYGYTF.

This chain connects TRBV2 to TRBJ1-2; 10 positions agree with TRBD1. Germline V gene data show CDR1 as SNHLY and CDR2 as FYNNEI. V lost 7 bases and J lost 8; bases outside the gene matches: 7. The CDR3 covers 13 residues. CDR3 nucleotide sequence: TGTGCCAGCAAGGTGGGACAGGGGTCCGGCTACACCTTC. It yields the protein CASKVGQGSGYTF.

The chain couples TRBV5-1 to TRBJ2-1; TRBD2 might be the D (5 bases). CDR3 size: 15 residues. Deletions cut 4 bases from V and 3 bases from J, with 14 bases between. CDR1 and CDR2 (germline): SGHRS, YFSETQ. As DNA, the CDR3 is TGCGCCAGCAGCCCCTCCAGCGGACTCTACAATGAGCAGTTCTTC. Amino acids: CASSPSSGLYNEQFF. The variable domain in full, with the rest retrieved from reference TRBV5-1 and TRBJ2-1, is KAGVTQTPRYLIKTRGQQVTLSCSPISGHRSVSWYQQTPGQGLQFLFEYFSETQRNKGNFPGRFSGRQFSNSRSEMNVSTLELGDSALYLCASSPSSGLYNEQFFGPGTRLTVL.

The CDR3 here is CASSGQGRGTEAFF. The DNA of the CDR3 is TGTGCCAGTAGTGGACAGGGTAGGGGCACTGAAGCTTTCTTT. The chain couples TRBV19 to TRBJ1-1, with 8 bases that match TRBD1. Germline assignment: CDR1 LNHDA and CDR2 SQIVND (reference sequence). The J segment lost 4 bases and the V segment lost 5 bases, leaving 6 bases of the junction unmatched. The CDR3 has 14 amino acids. Complete variable domain (other parts from reference TRBV19 and TRBJ1-1): DGGITQSPKYLFRKEGQNVTLSCEQNLNHDAMYWYRQDPGQGLRLIYYSQIVNDFQKGDIAEGYSVSREKKESFPLTVTSAQKNPTAFYLCASSGQGRGTEAFFGQGTRLTVV.

The chain carries TRBV4-1 and TRBJ2-3, with 13 nucleotides matching TRBD2. The V segment lost 7 bases and the J segment 3 bases; nucleotides outside the gene matches: 4. Looked up from germline, CDR1 is MGHRA and CDR2 is YSYEKL. This CDR3 region has 15 residues. CDR3 in amino acids: CASKKLAGGTDTQYF. In nucleotides, the CDR3 is TGCGCCAGCAAAAAACTAGCGGGAGGGACAGATACGCAGTATTTT.

The CDR3 DNA follows: TGCGCCAGCAGCCCGACACAGGGGAAGTCACCCCTCCACTTT. Its translation: CASSPTQGKSPLHF. V and J are TRBV4-1 and TRBJ1-6, with TRBD1 identical over 7 bases. This CDR3 spans 14 amino acids. The ends lost 4 bases at V and 10 bases at J; junction bases unmatched: 7. Germline V gene sequence: CDR1 MGHRA, CDR2 YSYEKL.

Points on this clone: Other DNA sequences in this sample translate to the same CDR3. This sequence joins TRBV3-1 (or the pseudogene TRBV3-2) and TRBJ1-1; 10 bases fit TRBD1. The CDR3 has 14 residues. Germline loops: CDR1 LGHDT, CDR2 YNNKEL (reference sequence). V shed 4 bases, J shed 1 base, and the junction held 0 bases outside the gene matches. The CDR3 DNA is TGTGCCAGCAGCCGACAGGGGGCGAACACTGAAGCTTTCTTT. Protein product: CASSRQGANTEAFF.

This clone was seen a handful of times. The genes are TRBV27 and TRBJ2-2; TRBD2 aligns across 8 bases. Germline trimming cut 4 bases from V and 2 bases from J; bases unmatched to any gene: 9. Germline loops: CDR1 MNHEY, CDR2 SMNVEV (reference sequence). This CDR3 comprises 17 residues. CDR3 nucleotide sequence: TGTGCCAGCAGTTCTGTACGGGAGGGACCCAACACCGGGGAGCTGTTTTTT. It is translated as CASSSVREGPNTGELFF.

The CDR3 coding sequence is TGTGCCAGCAGTTCCATGGACAGGGCGTACGAGCAGTACTTC. Translating gives CASSSMDRAYEQYF. The chain is built from TRBV27 and TRBJ2-7; 8 nucleotides line up with TRBD1. CDR1 and CDR2 (germline): MNHEY, SMNVEV (reference sequence). V shed 4 bases and J 4 bases; nucleotides not matched to a gene: 6. The length of the CDR3 is 14 residues.

The chain recombines TRBV5-6 with TRBJ1-2, with a possible D match to TRBD1 (6 bases). With 3 bases removed from V and 4 bases from J, the gap between germline ends came to 13 bases. The CDR3 is 14 amino acids. Germline CDR1 is SGHDT and CDR2 is YYEEEE. This CDR3 is CASSSPQTGYGYTF. CDR3 DNA sequence: TGTGCCAGCAGCTCCCCGCAGACAGGCTATGGCTACACCTTC.

V usage is TRBV6-2 or TRBV6-3 and J usage is TRBJ1-4; 7 bases match TRBD1. The germline gives CDR1 MNHEY, CDR2 SVGEGT. The CDR3 has 15 amino acids. V trimming: 2 bases; J trimming: 8 bases; junction bases outside the gene matches: 8. CDR3 bases: TGTGCCAGCAGTTACCTCAGGGGGGTGAGCGAAAAACTGTTTTTT. This codes for CASSYLRGVSEKLFF.

This sequence joins TRBV6-6 and TRBJ1-2; no clear D gene. This CDR3 region has 13 residues. Germline lookup yields CDR1 MNHNY and CDR2 SVGAGI (reference sequence). V was shortened by 5 bases and J by 0 bases, with 7 bases between the two germline ends. CDR3 in DNA: TGTGCCAGCAGTCCTATTACTAACTATGGCTACACCTTC. Translation: CASSPITNYGYTF.

This rearrangement joins TRBV6-9 to TRBJ2-7, with TRBD2 matching 12 bases. This CDR3 has 19 amino acids. V shed 4 bases and J 5 bases; nucleotides not matched to a gene: 18. Germline assignment: CDR1 MNHGY and CDR2 SVAAGI. The CDR3 DNA sequence: TGTGCCAGCAGTTTCGATACCTCGACTAGCGGGGGAGTTCCCCACGAGCAGTACTTC. It codes for CASSFDTSTSGGVPHEQYF.

The V call is TRBV30, the J call TRBJ2-7; 7 nucleotides match TRBD2. Germline CDR1 GTSNPN, CDR2 SVGIG (reference sequence). J was trimmed by 2 bases and V by 7 bases; bases with no gene match: 5. The CDR3 is 12 amino acids. CDR3 amino acids: CASGAGAYEQYF. The CDR3 DNA sequence: TGTGCCTCCGGGGCGGGAGCCTACGAGCAGTACTTC.

This clone is a singleton in its sample. This chain joins TRBV2 and TRBJ1-5; 8 bases are shared with TRBD1. The CDR3 is 15 residues long. The ends lost 7 bases at V and 4 bases at J; junction bases unmatched: 9. Germline-derived CDR1 and CDR2 are SNHLY and FYNNEI. This CDR3 is CASTNAGGGNQPQHF. DNA for the CDR3: TGTGCCAGCACTAATGCAGGGGGCGGGAATCAGCCCCAGCATTTT.

V and J are TRBV5-1 and TRBJ1-1, with TRBD1 matching over 10 bases. Trimming took 7 bases from V and 5 from J; bases not matched to a gene: 8. The CDR3 is made up of 14 amino acids. Looked up from germline, CDR1 is SGHRS and CDR2 is YFSETQ. Here the CDR3 reads CASGTGALLTEAFF. CDR3 bases: TGCGCCAGCGGGACAGGGGCTCTATTAACTGAAGCTTTCTTT.

Worth noting for this clone: The same CDR3 also results from other DNA sequences found in this sample. This CDR3 reads CASSYGSLSYNEQFF. In DNA, the CDR3 is TGTGCCAGCAGTTACGGGAGCCTCTCCTACAATGAGCAGTTCTTC. This chain uses TRBV6-2 or TRBV6-3 with TRBJ2-1, with D possibly TRBD2 on 5 matching bases. CDR1 is MNHEY, CDR2 SVGEGT, per germline. The length of the CDR3 is 15 residues. The ends were cut back, 2 bases at V and 0 bases at J, with 8 bases in the middle.

The gene calls are TRBV10-3 and TRBJ1-2, with D maybe TRBD1 (5 bases). V was clipped by 2 bases and J by 4 bases, with 8 bases between them. The CDR3 is 13 residues long. Germline-derived CDR1 and CDR2 are ENHRY and SYGVKD. CDR3 region: CAISEGQGYGYTF. The DNA for the CDR3 is TGTGCCATCAGTGAGGGGCAGGGCTATGGCTACACCTTC.

The CDR3 DNA reads as TGTGCCAGCAGCTTAGACAGTAATTCACCCCTCCACTTT. Translated, it gives CASSLDSNSPLHF. This chain links TRBV9 with TRBJ1-6; possibly TRBD1 for D (5 bases). V gave up 4 bases and J gave up 6 bases, with 8 bases separating them. The CDR3 contains 13 residues. Germline values: CDR1 SGDLS, CDR2 YYNGEE.